Following are 15 T cell receptor beta chains from one sample sequenced in a study of blood T cells in healthy people across ages. A second PCR of 7 to 11 cycles used a sample-barcoded 5' primer and a J-beta primer mix. One entry per CDR3 protein, called by TCRdb with MiXCR from the 5' RACE reads. Among about 810,000 distinct CDR3 sequences listed, roughly 34% were seen once. The specimen was blood. These receptors all stem from a man in his late teens or twenties in good health.

The rearrangement uses TRBV7-2 and TRBJ2-3; D is uncertain. CDR3 length equals 11 residues. The V and J ends lost 10 bases and 5 bases respectively, with 10 bases between them. Germline V gene lookup returns CDR1 SGHTA and CDR2 FQGNSA. The CDR3 sequence: CATAYGDTQYF. CDR3 nucleotide sequence: TGTGCCACAGCTTACGGAGATACGCAGTATTTT.

The sample holds a few counts of this clonotype. The J gene is TRBJ1-4, the V gene TRBV27; 10 nucleotides match TRBD1. Germline V gives CDR1 MNHEY, CDR2 SMNVEV (reference sequence). There are 13 residues in the CDR3. Trimming removed 8 bases from V and 7 bases from J; junction bases left unmatched: 4. The CDR3 DNA sequence: TGTGCCAGCTCCGGGACAGGGGTTGAAAAACTGTTTTTT. Its translation is CASSGTGVEKLFF.

This chain connects TRBV9 to TRBJ2-3; D is perhaps TRBD1 (5 bases). Gene TRBJ1-5 matches the end of the DNA better, so the J call may be wrong. Germline CDR1 is SGDLS and CDR2 is YYNGEE. The CDR3 has 16 amino acids. The CDR3 loop is CASSVVGAPTTDTQHF. The CDR3, as DNA: TGTGCCAGCAGCGTAGTCGGGGCCCCCACTACAGATACGCAGCATTTT.

The chain carries TRBV6-2 or TRBV6-3 and TRBJ2-1; 9 bases align to TRBD1. This CDR3 is 17 amino acids long. V was clipped by 2 bases and J by 6 bases; unmatched bases: 11. Per the germline V gene, CDR1 is MNHEY and CDR2 is SVGEGT. Here the CDR3 DNA reads TGTGCCAGCAGTTACCCGAGGAGGGACAGGGATTGCAATGAGCAGTTCTTC. Its protein is CASSYPRRDRDCNEQFF.

This chain links TRBV5-4 with TRBJ1-2; D not resolved. The length of the CDR3 is 11 residues. V gave up 3 bases and J gave up 8 bases, with 8 bases separating them. The V gene's germline CDR1 is SGHNT and CDR2 YYREEE (reference sequence). CDR3 residues: CASSYSTGYTF. CDR3 DNA: TGTGCCAGCAGCTATAGTACCGGCTACACCTTC.

Concerning this clonotype itself: A much more abundant neighbour one base away suggests this may be a read error. J is TRBJ2-4 and V is TRBV12-3 or TRBV12-4, with D maybe TRBD1 (5 bases). The length of the CDR3 is 13 residues. Trimming removed 5 bases from V and 13 bases from J, with 18 bases in between. CDR3: CASSPTGLEKQYF. The DNA for the CDR3 is TGTGCCAGCAGTCCCACAGGATTGGAGAAGCAGTACTTC.

This clonotype was seen ten or more times. The rearrangement links TRBV6-5 to TRBJ2-1, with D possibly TRBD1 on 5 matching bases. V was shortened by 0 bases and J by 0 bases, with 6 bases between the two germline ends. Germline-derived CDR1 and CDR2 are MNHEY and SVGAGI. The CDR3 runs 15 residues. CDR3 in DNA: TGTGCCAGCAGTTACTCCAGGGTCTCCTACAATGAGCAGTTCTTC. It encodes CASSYSRVSYNEQFF.

The J gene is TRBJ1-3, the V gene TRBV29-1; D is unclear. The CDR3 covers 14 residues. V dropped 1 base and J dropped 4 bases, with 11 bases sitting between them. Germline lookup yields CDR1 SQVTM and CDR2 ANQGSEA. Here the CDR3 reads CSVEAAPLGNTIYF. CDR3 nucleotide sequence: TGCAGCGTTGAAGCAGCGCCTCTAGGAAACACCATATATTTT. The full variable domain, rest sourced from reference TRBV29-1 and TRBJ1-3, is SAVISQKPSRDICQRGTSLTIQCQVDSQVTMMFWYRQQPGQSLTLIATANQGSEATYESGFVIDKFPISRPNLTFSTLTVSNMSPEDSSIYLCSVEAAPLGNTIYFGEGSWLTVV.

This clonotype was seen only once. This chain links TRBV20-1 with TRBJ2-1; TRBD2 aligns across 7 bases. This CDR3 spans 16 amino acids. V was clipped by 2 bases and J by 4 bases; unmatched bases: 11. Germline lookup yields CDR1 DFQATT and CDR2 SNEGSKA (reference sequence). As DNA, the CDR3 is TGCAGTGCTAGAATCGCTCTAGCGGATTTATACAATGAGCAGTTCTTC. This codes for CSARIALADLYNEQFF.

This clonotype was seen more than once but under ten times. J is TRBJ2-7 and V is TRBV14; the D is unclear. The CDR3 sequence is 13 residues long. Trimming cost V 1 base and J 3 bases, with 7 bases left between them. The germline CDR1 and CDR2 sequences are SGHDN and FVKESK. This CDR3 is CASSQVGIYEQYF. The DNA for the CDR3 is TGTGCCAGCAGCCAAGTCGGAATCTACGAGCAGTACTTC.

The chain combines TRBV20-1 with TRBJ2-3; unclear D gene. Germline-derived CDR1 and CDR2 are DFQATT and SNEGSKA (reference sequence). The germline V and J ends were trimmed by 0 bases and 1 base, with 11 bases remaining between them. The CDR3 sequence is 15 residues long. CDR3 protein: CSARDLGLGTDTQYF. The CDR3 region has the DNA TGCAGTGCTAGAGATCTTGGGCTGGGCACAGATACGCAGTATTTT.

The chain is built from TRBV5-6 and TRBJ2-7, with D unresolved. CDR1 is SGHDT and CDR2 is YYEEEE in the germline V gene. V was shortened by 0 bases and J by 7 bases, with 14 bases between the two germline ends. This CDR3 is 14 amino acids long. The CDR3 DNA follows: TGTGCCAGCAGCTTGGGGGTAAGCTACGAGGAGCAGTACTTC. It encodes CASSLGVSYEEQYF.

On this clonotype: At one of its ends the junction is not consistent with the germline gene, which may arise from a read error. The chain has TRBV30 and TRBJ2-2, with 7 positions matching TRBD1. Germline V gene sequence: CDR1 GTSNPN, CDR2 SVGIG (reference sequence). CDR3 length equals 15 residues. CDR3 sequence: CAWSPTGPGTGELFF. In DNA form, the CDR3 reads TGTGCCTGGAGTCCGACAGGGCCGGGCACCGGGGAACTGTTTTTT.

Comments on this clonotype: Just one base apart from a much larger clone, this may be a read error. The rearrangement links TRBV27 to TRBJ1-2; D ambiguous. The CDR3 contains 13 residues. The germline V gene has CDR1 MNHEY and CDR2 SMNVEV (reference sequence). V gave up 5 bases and J gave up 6 bases, with 13 bases separating them. CDR3 DNA sequence: TGTGCCAGCAGTCCCACGGGGTACGATGGCTACACCTTC. Its protein product is CASSPTGYDGYTF.

The rearrangement joins TRBV20-1 to TRBJ2-7; maybe TRBD2 (5 bases). This CDR3 region has 13 residues. CDR1 is DFQATT and CDR2 is SNEGSKA in the germline V gene (reference sequence). V lost 3 bases and J lost 3, with 12 bases in between. DNA of the CDR3: TGCAGTGCTAGTCCGGCAGGACTCTACGAGCAGTACTTC. It specifies CSASPAGLYEQYF.